The 15 T cell receptor beta chains below come from one sample, sequenced in a study of blood T cell repertoires in COVID-19. TCRdb's table, derived via immunoSEQ multiplex PCR, lists solely in-frame clones and lacks some. In the table there are about 140,000 clones, around 89% of which are singletons. The specimen was peripheral blood. The receptor source for this set is a woman at least 80 years old with acute or convalescent COVID-19.

The J gene is TRBJ1-1, the V gene TRBV18; TRBD1 agrees at 9 bases. Looked up from germline, CDR1 is KGHSH and CDR2 is LQKENI. The CDR3 contains 15 residues. V lost 5 bases and J lost 5; bases outside the gene matches: 9. CDR3 nucleotides: TGTGCCAGCTCAGGGGACAGGGTGGATTATACTGAAGCTTTCTTT. This gives the protein CASSGDRVDYTEAFF.

The V call is TRBV7-2, the J call TRBJ1-2, with D unresolved. Trimming shortened V by 3 bases and J by 4 bases, and 15 bases separated the two germline ends. CDR1 is SGHTA, CDR2 FQGNSA, per germline. This CDR3 region has 15 residues. The CDR3 here is CASSLGPDGSYGYTF. The DNA of the CDR3 is TGTGCCAGCAGCTTGGGCCCTGACGGCAGCTATGGCTACACCTTC.

This clone has just a few counts. The V and J genes are TRBV30 and TRBJ2-5, with 12 positions matching TRBD2. From germline, CDR1 is GTSNPN and CDR2 SVGIG (reference sequence). The CDR3 contains 14 residues. Germline trimming cut 4 bases from V and 4 bases from J; bases unmatched to any gene: 4. CDR3 residues: CAWKPSGGGETQYF. The CDR3 bases are TGTGCCTGGAAACCTAGCGGGGGGGGAGAGACCCAGTACTTC.

Comments on this clone: This sample includes further DNA sequences coding for the same CDR3. V usage is TRBV29-1 and J usage is TRBJ2-2, with D perhaps matching TRBD1 (5 bases). Germline V lookup: CDR1 SQVTM, CDR2 ANQGSEA. This CDR3 is 13 amino acids long. V lost 4 bases to trimming and J lost 0 bases, with 6 bases between them. In DNA, the CDR3 is TGCAGCGTTGGACAGACGAACACCGGGGAGCTGTTTTTT. Encoded protein: CSVGQTNTGELFF.

This clone was recorded a few times. The gene calls are TRBV19 and TRBJ1-1; tentative D call: TRBD1 (5 bases). The CDR3 runs to 16 residues. The germline V gene has CDR1 LNHDA and CDR2 SQIVND (reference sequence). The V end was cut by 4 bases, the J end by 0 bases, with 15 bases between. CDR3 coding DNA: TGTGCCAGTAGTAAGAACCACAGGATACTGAACACTGAAGCTTTCTTT. Translation gives CASSKNHRILNTEAFF.

The chain links TRBV5-1 to TRBJ2-3, with 7 nucleotides matching TRBD2. V gave up 4 bases and J gave up 4 bases; unmatched junction bases: 6. The CDR3 spans 14 residues. CDR1 is SGHRS and CDR2 is YFSETQ in the germline V gene. CDR3 residues: CASSDPAGADTQYF. The CDR3 DNA sequence: TGCGCCAGCAGCGACCCGGCGGGGGCAGATACGCAGTATTTT.

This clone has a single count. CDR3 in amino acids: CASSPTGGGPGKLFF. The CDR3 nucleotides read TGTGCCAGCAGTCCCACAGGGGGAGGCCCTGGAAAACTGTTTTTT. The rearrangement joins TRBV6-6 to TRBJ1-4, with 8 bases aligning to TRBD1. Germline assignment: CDR1 MNHNY and CDR2 SVGAGI (reference sequence). The CDR3 spans 15 residues. V lost 5 bases and J lost 10; bases outside the gene matches: 12.

V and J are TRBV5-1 and TRBJ1-5, with 7 bases that match TRBD1. V lost 0 bases to trimming and J lost 3 bases; unmatched junction nucleotides: 3. Germline CDR1 is SGHRS and CDR2 is YFSETQ. The CDR3 is 15 residues long. The CDR3: CASSLDGTDNQPQHF. The CDR3 DNA reads as TGCGCCAGCAGCTTGGACGGGACAGACAATCAGCCCCAGCATTTT.

The rearrangement joins TRBV7-2 to TRBJ2-7; D is uncertain. CDR3 size: 13 residues. The germline V gene encodes CDR1 SGHTA and CDR2 FQGNSA. Deletions cut 3 bases from V and 2 bases from J, with 8 bases between. CDR3 DNA: TGTGCCAGCAGCTTCACAGTGACCTACGAGCAGTACTTC. Its protein product is CASSFTVTYEQYF.

The J gene is TRBJ1-1, the V gene TRBV28, with D possibly matching TRBD1 (5 bases). V dropped 1 base and J dropped 4 bases, with 22 bases sitting between them. The CDR3 is made up of 18 amino acids. CDR1 MDHEN and CDR2 SYDVKM come from the germline V gene. Here the CDR3 reads CASSLLGQGRRESTEAFF. In nucleotides, the CDR3 is TGTGCCAGCAGTTTATTGGGCCAGGGTCGCCGTGAGAGCACTGAAGCTTTCTTT.

The chain joins TRBV7-2 to TRBJ1-6, with TRBD1 matching over 9 bases. Germline CDR1 and CDR2: SGHTA and FQGNSA. Losses at the gene ends were 5 bases for V and 0 bases for J; bases not matched to a gene: 8. The length of the CDR3 is 18 residues. The CDR3 protein is CASSPGTGRSSYNSPLHF. The CDR3, as DNA: TGTGCCAGCAGCCCCGGGACAGGGAGATCCTCCTATAATTCACCCCTCCACTTT. The entire variable domain, with the rest obtained from reference TRBV7-2 and TRBJ1-6, is as follows: GAGVSQSPSNKVTEKGKDVELRCDPISGHTALYWYRQSLGQGLEFLIYFQGNSAPDKSGLPSDRFSAERTGGSVSTLTIQRTQQEDSAVYLCASSPGTGRSSYNSPLHFGNGTRLTVT.

This clone was recorded a few times. The genes are TRBV5-1 and TRBJ1-4; 9 bases agree with TRBD1. The CDR3 contains 17 residues. Looked up from germline, CDR1 is SGHRS and CDR2 is YFSETQ. V trimming: 4 bases; J trimming: 3 bases; junction bases outside the gene matches: 10. DNA of the CDR3: TGCGCCAGCAGCCTCGACCCGGGACAGGGTTCTAATGAAAAACTGTTTTTT. This gives the protein CASSLDPGQGSNEKLFF.

CDR3 residues: CASSPAGGGTEAFF. CDR3 DNA: TGTGCCAGCAGTCCAGCGGGGGGAGGCACTGAAGCTTTCTTT. The chain uses TRBV7-3 and TRBJ1-1, with D possibly being TRBD1 (5 bases). CDR1 and CDR2 (germline): SGHTA, FQGTGA. The V end was cut by 6 bases, the J end by 4 bases, with 15 bases between. There are 14 residues in the CDR3.

CDR3 sequence: CASSRKTGQGSETQYF. CDR3 DNA: TGTGCCAGCAGCCGAAAGACCGGGCAGGGGTCAGAGACCCAGTACTTC. The rearrangement uses TRBV3-1 (or the pseudogene TRBV3-2) and TRBJ2-5; possibly TRBD1 for D (6 bases). This CDR3 has 16 amino acids. Germline loops: CDR1 LGHDT, CDR2 YNNKEL (reference sequence). V was shortened by 4 bases and J by 4 bases, with 19 bases between the two germline ends.

The J gene is TRBJ1-6, the V gene TRBV7-6, with no clear D. Trimming removed 5 bases from V and 6 bases from J, with 14 bases in between. This CDR3 is 15 amino acids long. The germline V gene encodes CDR1 SGHVS and CDR2 FNYEAQ. CDR3 residues: CASSSRGFGNSPLHF. The CDR3 DNA follows: TGTGCCAGCAGCAGTAGAGGGTTTGGTAATTCACCCCTCCACTTT. The entire variable domain, with the rest obtained from reference TRBV7-6 and TRBJ1-6, is as follows: GAGVSQSPRYKVTKRGQDVALRCDPISGHVSLYWYRQALGQGPEFLTYFNYEAQQDKSGLPNDRFSAERPEGSISTLTIQRTEQRDSAMYRCASSSRGFGNSPLHFGNGTRLTVT.